This T cell receptor (beta chain) was sequenced during a study of cytomegalovirus exposure and HLA in healthy donors. In the PCR, 60 Vbeta and 13 Jbeta primers were used. Clones were sequenced by immunoSEQ multiplex PCR, and TCRdb holds only the in-frame ones, with some missing. The table has 90,000 or so clones, about 67% seen once; the top ten hold approximately 15%. A remark on this clone: Its target is unknown.

Trimming cost V 3 bases and J 4 bases; bases outside gene matches: 8. CDR1 is SGDLS, CDR2 YYNGEE, per germline. The CDR3 spans 16 residues. Study-wide points: There were reportedly fewer N-insertions in an Asian-associated ancestry cluster than the roughly 670-donor mean, in a later analysis. In a later analysis, CMV-associated beta chains were mostly HLA-associated, it appeared.

This chain joins TRBV9 and TRBJ2-1, with 9 bases lining up with TRBD1. Source material: PBMCs. The source of this sequence is a woman aged 18-29 years in good health and CMV-seropositive. CDR3 DNA sequence: TGTGCCAGCAGCGCCGGTTGGGACAGGGATTACAATGAGCAGTTCTTC. It encodes CASSAGWDRDYNEQFF.